The sequence of this T cell receptor (beta chain) was determined in a study of identical twins. General observations from the study: There was an excess of low generation probability in the out-of-frame alpha sequences that twins shared. Conclusions were drawn cross-sectionally by statistical analysis, without following the same donors.

Among all donors, each was a healthy Caucasian. A universal primer site was added by template switching, and unique molecular identifiers were carried by the cDNA. TCRdb reanalysed the 5' RACE reads using MiXCR and keeps one entry per CDR3 protein. The table shows 400,000 to 500,000 distinct CDR3 sequences, with about 18% occurring only once. This clonotype was recorded a few times. Its antigen is currently unknown. The CDR3 has 12 residues. The V and J ends lost 2 bases and 9 bases respectively, with 11 bases between them. Germline-derived CDR1 and CDR2 are DFQATT and SNEGSKA (reference sequence). Material for sequencing was naive T cells sorted from blood. The chain is built from TRBV20-1 and TRBJ2-1; D possibly corresponds to TRBD2 (5 bases). This clonotype was obtained from a man aged 50 to 60 in good health. CDR3 region: CSARYVAGEQFF. CDR3 DNA sequence: TGCAGTGCTAGATACGTCGCGGGTGAGCAGTTCTTC.